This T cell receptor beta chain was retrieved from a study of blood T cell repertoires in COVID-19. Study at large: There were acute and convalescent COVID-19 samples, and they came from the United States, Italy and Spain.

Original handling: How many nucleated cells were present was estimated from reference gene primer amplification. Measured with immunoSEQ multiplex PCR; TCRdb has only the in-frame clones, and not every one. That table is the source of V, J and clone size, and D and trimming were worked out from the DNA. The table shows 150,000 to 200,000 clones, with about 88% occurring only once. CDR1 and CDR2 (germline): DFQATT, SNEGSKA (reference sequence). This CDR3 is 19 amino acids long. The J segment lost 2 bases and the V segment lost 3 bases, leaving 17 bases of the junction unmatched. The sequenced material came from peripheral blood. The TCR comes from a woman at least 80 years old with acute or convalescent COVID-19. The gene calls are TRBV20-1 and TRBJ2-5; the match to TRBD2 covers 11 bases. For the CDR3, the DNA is TGCAGTGCTAGTAGTTCCCCGATAACTAGCGGGAGATCTCAAGAGACCCAGTACTTC. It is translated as CSASSSPITSGRSQETQYF.